The text below deals with one T cell receptor beta chain. Its antigen is currently unknown. These data originate in a study of T cells in Graves' hyperthyroidism and ophthalmopathy. Trimming removed 5 bases from V and 0 bases from J, with 17 bases in between. This CDR3 has 16 residues. Germline assignment: CDR1 SGHAT and CDR2 FQNNGV. Points from the study as a whole: Model predictions of ophthalmopathy came a median 6.5 months before onset. Ophthalmopathy could be told apart from stable hyperthyroidism with a 13 V-J model.

Amplification yielded TCR beta CDR3 regions, with RNA transcripts as the source. Initially, a first-round RT-PCR of the TCR CDR3 employed the HTBI primer set. TCRdb re-called the multiplex PCR reads through MiXCR, storing one row per CDR3 protein. The sample carries nearly 750,000 distinct CDR3 sequences, over 35% recorded once. Patients aged 18 to 65 with hyperthyroidism were newly diagnosed, with duration under 2 months. The authors took PBMCs from 10 ml fresh peripheral blood. The chain joins TRBV11-2 to TRBJ2-7; D not certain. This sequence was found in a woman between 40 and 50 years old with Graves' hyperthyroidism. The sequencing input was blood. This chain's CDR3 is CASSVTGPYLSYEQYF. As DNA, the CDR3 is TGTGCCAGCAGCGTCACCGGGCCCTACCTCTCCTACGAGCAGTACTTC.